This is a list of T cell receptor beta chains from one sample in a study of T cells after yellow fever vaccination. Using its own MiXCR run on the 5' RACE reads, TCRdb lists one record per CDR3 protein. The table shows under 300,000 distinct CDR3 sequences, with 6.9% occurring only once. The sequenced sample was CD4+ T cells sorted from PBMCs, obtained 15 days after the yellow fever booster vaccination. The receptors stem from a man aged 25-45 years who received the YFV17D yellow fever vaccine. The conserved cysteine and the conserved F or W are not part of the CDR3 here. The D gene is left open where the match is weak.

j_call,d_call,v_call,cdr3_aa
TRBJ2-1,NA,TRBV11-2,ASSLDPATYNEQF
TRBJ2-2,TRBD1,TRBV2,ASRGTEELF
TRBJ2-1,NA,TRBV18,ASSLRGYNEQF
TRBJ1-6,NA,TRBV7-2,ASSLRGPSAVH
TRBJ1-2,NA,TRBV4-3,ASSRGDTLNYGYT
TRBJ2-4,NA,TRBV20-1,SSLGGSGTKNIQY
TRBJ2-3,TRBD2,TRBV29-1,SVVGSGRRADTQY
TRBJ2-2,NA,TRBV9,ASSVDGELF
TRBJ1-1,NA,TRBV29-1,SVGEANTEAF
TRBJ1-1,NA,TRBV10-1,ASSDAGTEAF
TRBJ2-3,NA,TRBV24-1,ATSDSMVGTDTQY
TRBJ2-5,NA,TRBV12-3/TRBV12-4,ASSLGATQGETQY
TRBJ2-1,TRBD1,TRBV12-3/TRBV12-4,ASSLSGGNEQF
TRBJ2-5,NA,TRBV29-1,SVEPGETQY
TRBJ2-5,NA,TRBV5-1,ASSLGRAAAETQY
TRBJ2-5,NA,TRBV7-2,ASSPRRGEKTQY
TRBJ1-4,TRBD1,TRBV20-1,SAGQGLEKLF
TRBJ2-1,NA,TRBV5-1,ASSRRSGNYNEQF
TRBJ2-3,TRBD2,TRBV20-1,SASSGEDTQY
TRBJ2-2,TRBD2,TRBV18,ASSPLTYDSGSNTGELF
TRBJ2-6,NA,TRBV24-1,ATSSGPANVLT
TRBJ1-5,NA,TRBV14,ASSQDARGHQH
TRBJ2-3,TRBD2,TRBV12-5,ASGTGTSGSGDTQY
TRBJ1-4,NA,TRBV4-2,ASKLPGNEKLF
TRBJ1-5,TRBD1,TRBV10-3,AISETGDSQPQH
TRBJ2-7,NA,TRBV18,ASSPSFQGISPYEQY
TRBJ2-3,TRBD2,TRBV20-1,SVLTSGRGDTQY
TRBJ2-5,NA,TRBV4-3,ASSQGTAAEETQY
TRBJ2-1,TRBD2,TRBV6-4,ASGGTSGRGGEQF
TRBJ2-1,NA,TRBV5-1,ASSLVGGEYNEQF
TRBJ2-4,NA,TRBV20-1,SARDVTVAIAKNIQY
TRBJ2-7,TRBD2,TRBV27,ASRGSGRTNEQY
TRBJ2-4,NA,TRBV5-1,ASCHGTAAKNIQY
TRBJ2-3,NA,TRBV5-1,ASSSLRDTTDTQY
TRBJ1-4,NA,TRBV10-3,AIGGGSNEKLF
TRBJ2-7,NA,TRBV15,ATTALYGIAPYEQY
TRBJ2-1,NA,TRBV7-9,ASSSLTGLYNNEQF
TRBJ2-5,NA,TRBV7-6,ASSLEPARETQY